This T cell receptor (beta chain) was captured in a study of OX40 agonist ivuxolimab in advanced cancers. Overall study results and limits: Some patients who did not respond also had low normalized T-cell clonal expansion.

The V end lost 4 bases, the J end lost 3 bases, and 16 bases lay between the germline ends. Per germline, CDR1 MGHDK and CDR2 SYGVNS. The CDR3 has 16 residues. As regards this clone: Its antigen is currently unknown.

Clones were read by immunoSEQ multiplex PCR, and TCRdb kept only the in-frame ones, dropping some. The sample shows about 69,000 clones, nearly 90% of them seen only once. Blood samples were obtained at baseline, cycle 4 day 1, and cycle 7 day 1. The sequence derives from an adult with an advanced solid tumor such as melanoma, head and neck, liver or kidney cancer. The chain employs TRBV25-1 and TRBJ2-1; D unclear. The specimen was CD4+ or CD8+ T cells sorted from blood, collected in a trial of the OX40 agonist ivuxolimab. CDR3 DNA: TGTGCCAGCAGTGTGCATAAGGGCCACAACTACAATGAGCAGTTCTTC. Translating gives CASSVHKGHNYNEQFF. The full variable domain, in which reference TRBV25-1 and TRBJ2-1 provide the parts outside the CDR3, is EADIYQTPRYLVIGTGKKITLECSQTMGHDKMYWYQQDPGMELHLIHYSYGVNSTEKGDLSSESTVSRIRTEHFPLTLESARPSHTSQYLCASSVHKGHNYNEQFFGPGTRLTVL.